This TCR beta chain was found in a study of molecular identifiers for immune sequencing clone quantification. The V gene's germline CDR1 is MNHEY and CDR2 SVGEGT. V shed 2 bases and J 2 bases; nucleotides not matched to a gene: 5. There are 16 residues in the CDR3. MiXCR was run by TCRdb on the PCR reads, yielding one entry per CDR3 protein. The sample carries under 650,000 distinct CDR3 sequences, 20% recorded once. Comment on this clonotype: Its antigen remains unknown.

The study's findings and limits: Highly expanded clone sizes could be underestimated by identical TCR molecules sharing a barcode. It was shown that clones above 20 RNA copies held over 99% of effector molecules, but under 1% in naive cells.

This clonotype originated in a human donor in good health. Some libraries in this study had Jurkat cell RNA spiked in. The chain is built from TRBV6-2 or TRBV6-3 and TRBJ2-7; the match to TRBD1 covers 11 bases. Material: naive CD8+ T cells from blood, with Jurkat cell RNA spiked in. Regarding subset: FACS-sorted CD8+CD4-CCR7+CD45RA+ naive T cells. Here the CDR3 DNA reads TGTGCCAGCAGTTACCCGGACAGGGGGCGACCCTACGAGCAGTACTTC. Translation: CASSYPDRGRPYEQYF.